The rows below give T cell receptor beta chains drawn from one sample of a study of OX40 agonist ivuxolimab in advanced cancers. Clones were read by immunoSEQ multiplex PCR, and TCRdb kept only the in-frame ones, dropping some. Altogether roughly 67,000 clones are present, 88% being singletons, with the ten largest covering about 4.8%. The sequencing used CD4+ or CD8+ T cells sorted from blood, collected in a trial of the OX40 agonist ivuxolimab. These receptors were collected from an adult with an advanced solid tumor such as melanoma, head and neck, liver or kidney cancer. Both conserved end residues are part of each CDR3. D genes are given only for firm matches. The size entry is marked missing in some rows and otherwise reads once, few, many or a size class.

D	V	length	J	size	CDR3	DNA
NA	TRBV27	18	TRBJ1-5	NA	CASSLSGGGGSNNQPQHF	TGTGCCAGCAGTTTATCAGGTGGTGGGGGCAGTAACAATCAGCCCCAGCATTTT
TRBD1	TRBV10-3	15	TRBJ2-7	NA	CAISAPGQGAYEQYF	TGTGCCATCAGTGCACCGGGACAGGGGGCGTACGAGCAGTACTTC
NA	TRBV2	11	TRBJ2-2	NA	CASSEYGELFF	TGTGCCAGCAGTGAGTACGGGGAGCTGTTTTTT
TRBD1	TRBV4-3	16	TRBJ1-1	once	CASSQDLRGQYTEAFF	TGCGCCAGCAGCCAAGATCTGAGGGGGCAGTACACTGAAGCTTTCTTT
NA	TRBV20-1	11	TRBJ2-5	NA	CSAPFPGTQYF	TGCAGTGCTCCATTTCCAGGGACCCAGTACTTC
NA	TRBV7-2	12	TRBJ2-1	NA	CASRDWRNEQFF	TGTGCCAGCAGGGACTGGCGGAATGAGCAGTTCTTC
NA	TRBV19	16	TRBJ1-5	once	CASSKSRDTDYQPQHF	TGTGCCAGTAGTAAAAGCCGGGACACCGACTATCAGCCCCAGCATTTT
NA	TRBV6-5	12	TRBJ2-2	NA	CASSYGAGELFF	TGTGCCAGCAGCTACGGGGCCGGGGAGCTGTTTTTT
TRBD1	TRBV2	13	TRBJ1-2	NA	CASSRQGDYGYTF	TGTGCCAGCAGCAGACAGGGCGACTATGGCTACACCTTC
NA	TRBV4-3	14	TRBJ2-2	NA	CASSQDWDTGELFF	TGCGCCAGCAGCCAAGATTGGGACACCGGGGAGCTGTTTTTT
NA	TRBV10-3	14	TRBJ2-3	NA	CAMSGASDPDTQYF	TGTGCCATGAGCGGAGCATCGGATCCAGATACGCAGTATTTT
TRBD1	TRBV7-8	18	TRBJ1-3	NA	CASSSGQGMRLSGNTIYF	TGTGCCAGCAGCTCAGGACAGGGGATGCGTCTGTCTGGAAACACCATATATTTT
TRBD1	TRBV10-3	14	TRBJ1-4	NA	CAISPTGWNEKLFF	TGTGCCATCAGCCCGACAGGGTGGAATGAAAAACTGTTTTTT
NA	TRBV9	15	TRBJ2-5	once	CASSVAGSVGETQYF	TGTGCCAGCAGCGTAGCGGGGTCTGTAGGGGAGACCCAGTACTTC
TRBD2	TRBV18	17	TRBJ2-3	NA	CASSPPTSGRAPDTQYF	TGTGCCAGCTCACCACCGACTAGCGGGAGGGCCCCAGATACGCAGTATTTT
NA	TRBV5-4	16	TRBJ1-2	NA	CASSLASGTYNYGYTF	TGTGCCAGCAGCTTGGCCTCAGGGACATATAACTATGGCTACACCTTC
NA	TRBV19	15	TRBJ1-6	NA	CASRLGIGTNSPLHF	TGTGCCAGTAGATTGGGGATTGGGACTAATTCACCCCTCCACTTT
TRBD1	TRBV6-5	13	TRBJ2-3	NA	CASRGQPGLERYF	TGTGCCAGCAGGGGACAGCCTGGGCTTGAACGGTATTTT
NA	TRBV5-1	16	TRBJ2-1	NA	CASSSGGLVAFNEQFF	TGCGCCAGCAGCTCCGGGGGACTCGTGGCTTTCAATGAGCAGTTCTTC
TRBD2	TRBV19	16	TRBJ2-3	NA	CASIGLGAGRTDTQYF	TGTGCCAGTATAGGACTAGGAGCGGGCCGCACAGATACGCAGTATTTT
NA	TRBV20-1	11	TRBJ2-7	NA	CSAPDAYEQYF	TGCAGTGCCCCGGACGCCTACGAGCAGTACTTC
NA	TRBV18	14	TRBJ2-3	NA	CASSPGFSTDTQYF	TGTGCCAGCTCACCAGGCTTTAGCACAGATACGCAGTATTTT
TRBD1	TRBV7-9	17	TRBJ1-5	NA	CASSLARQGAGSQPQHF	TGTGCCAGCAGCTTGGCGAGACAGGGGGCGGGTAGTCAGCCCCAGCATTTT
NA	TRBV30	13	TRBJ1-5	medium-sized	CAWSIREYQPQHF	TGTGCCTGGAGTATCAGGGAATATCAGCCCCAGCATTTT
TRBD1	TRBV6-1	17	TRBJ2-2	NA	CASSEGVGTGTIGELFF	TGTGCCAGCAGTGAAGGGGTAGGGACAGGGACGATCGGGGAGCTGTTTTTT
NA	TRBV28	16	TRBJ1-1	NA	CASNGSGRFPNTEAFF	TGTGCCAGCAATGGCTCGGGGCGCTTCCCGAACACTGAAGCTTTCTTT
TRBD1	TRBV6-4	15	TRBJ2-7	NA	CASRSKDRADYEQYF	TGTGCCAGCAGATCTAAAGACAGGGCCGACTACGAGCAGTACTTC
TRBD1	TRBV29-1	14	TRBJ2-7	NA	CSVAGQGSGGEQYF	TGCAGCGTTGCGGGACAGGGGAGTGGAGGGGAGCAGTACTTC
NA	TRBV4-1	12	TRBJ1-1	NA	CASSQEDGYAFF	TGCGCCAGCAGCCAAGAGGACGGGTACGCTTTCTTT
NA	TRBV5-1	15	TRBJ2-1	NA	CASNLGGGTDNEQFF	TGCGCCAGCAACTTGGGAGGGGGCACCGACAATGAGCAGTTCTTC
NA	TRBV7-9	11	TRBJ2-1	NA	CSPSSYNEQFF	TGCTCTCCTAGCTCCTACAATGAGCAGTTCTTC
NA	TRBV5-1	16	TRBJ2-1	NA	CASSLDGRPPYNEQFF	TGCGCCAGCAGCTTGGATGGCCGTCCACCCTACAATGAGCAGTTCTTC
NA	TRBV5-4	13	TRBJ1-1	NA	CASSLDSITEAFF	TGTGCCAGCAGCTTGGACAGCATAACTGAAGCTTTCTTT